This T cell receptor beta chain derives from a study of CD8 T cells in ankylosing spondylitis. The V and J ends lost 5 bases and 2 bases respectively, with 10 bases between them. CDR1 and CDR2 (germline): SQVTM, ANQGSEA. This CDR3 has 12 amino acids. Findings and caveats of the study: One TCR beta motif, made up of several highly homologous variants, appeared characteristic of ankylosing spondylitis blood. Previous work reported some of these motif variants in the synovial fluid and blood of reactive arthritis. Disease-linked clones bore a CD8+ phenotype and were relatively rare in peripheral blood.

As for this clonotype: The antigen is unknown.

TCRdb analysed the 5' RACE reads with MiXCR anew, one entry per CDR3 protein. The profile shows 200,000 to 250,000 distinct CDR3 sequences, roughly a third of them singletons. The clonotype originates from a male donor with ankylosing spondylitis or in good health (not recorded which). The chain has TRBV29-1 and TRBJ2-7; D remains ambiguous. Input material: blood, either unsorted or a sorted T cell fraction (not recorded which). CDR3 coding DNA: TGCAGCGTTCTTGTTTACACCTACGAGCAGTACTTC. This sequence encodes CSVLVYTYEQYF.